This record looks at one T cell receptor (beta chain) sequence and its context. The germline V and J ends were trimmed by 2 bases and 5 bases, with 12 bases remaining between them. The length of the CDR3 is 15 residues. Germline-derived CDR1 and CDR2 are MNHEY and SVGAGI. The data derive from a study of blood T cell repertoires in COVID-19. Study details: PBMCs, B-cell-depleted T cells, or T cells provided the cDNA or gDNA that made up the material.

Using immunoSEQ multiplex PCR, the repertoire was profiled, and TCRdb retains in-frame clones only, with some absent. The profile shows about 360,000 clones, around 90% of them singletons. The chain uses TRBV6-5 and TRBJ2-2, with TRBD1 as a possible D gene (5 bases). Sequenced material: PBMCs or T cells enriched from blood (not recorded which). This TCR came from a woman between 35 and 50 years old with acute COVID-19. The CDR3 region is CASSYAAGWTGELFF. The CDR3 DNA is TGTGCCAGCAGTTACGCGGCAGGGTGGACCGGGGAGCTGTTTTTT.